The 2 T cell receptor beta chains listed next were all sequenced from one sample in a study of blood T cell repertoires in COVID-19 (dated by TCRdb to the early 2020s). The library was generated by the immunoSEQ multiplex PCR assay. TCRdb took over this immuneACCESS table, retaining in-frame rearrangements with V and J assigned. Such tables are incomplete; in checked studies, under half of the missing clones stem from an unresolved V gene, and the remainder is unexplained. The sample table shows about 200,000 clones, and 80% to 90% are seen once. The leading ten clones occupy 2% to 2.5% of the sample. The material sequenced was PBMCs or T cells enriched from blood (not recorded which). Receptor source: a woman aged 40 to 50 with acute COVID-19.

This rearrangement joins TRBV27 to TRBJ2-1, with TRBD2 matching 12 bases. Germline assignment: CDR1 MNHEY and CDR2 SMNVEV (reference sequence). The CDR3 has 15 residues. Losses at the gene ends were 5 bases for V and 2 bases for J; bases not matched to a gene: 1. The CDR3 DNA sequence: TGTGCCAGCAGTCCTAGCGGGAGGGCCTACAATGAGCAGTTCTTC. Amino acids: CASSPSGRAYNEQFF.

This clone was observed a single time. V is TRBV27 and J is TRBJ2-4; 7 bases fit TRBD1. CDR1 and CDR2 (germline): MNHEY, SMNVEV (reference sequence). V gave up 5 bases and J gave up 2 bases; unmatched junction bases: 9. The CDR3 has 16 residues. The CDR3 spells CASSLRQGRSKNIQYF. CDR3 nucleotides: TGTGCCAGCAGTCTCCGACAGGGAAGATCCAAAAACATTCAGTACTTC.